This T cell receptor (beta chain) derives from a study of T-cell memory formation after mild COVID-19. Findings and caveats of the study: Later expanders leaned CD4+, whereas clones that contracted between day 15 and 85 were balanced CD4/CD8.

TCRdb processed the 5' RACE reads anew with MiXCR; each CDR3 protein has one entry. The sample records fewer than 350,000 distinct CDR3 sequences, about a sixth being singletons. The table lists this clonotype with a few counts. Its target is unknown. The CDR3 loop spans 18 amino acids. Trimming pared 5 bases from V and 4 bases from J, leaving 24 bases between. Germline V gene data show CDR1 as SGHAT and CDR2 as FQNNGV. The chain combines TRBV11-2 with TRBJ2-1, with a weak D call TRBD2 (6 bases). Sequencing was carried out using PBMCs or a T cell subset sorted from them (not recorded which). This clonotype was sampled from a young man who had mild COVID-19 (a few samples of this study predate the infection). Cell type and time point are not known. CDR3: CASSPPQGGASGYNEQFF. The DNA of the CDR3 is TGTGCCAGCAGCCCCCCCCAGGGCGGGGCTAGTGGTTACAATGAGCAGTTCTTC. The full variable domain, completed using reference TRBV11-2 and TRBJ2-1, is EAGVAQSPRYKIIEKRQSVAFWCNPISGHATLYWYQQILGQGPKLLIQFQNNGVVDDSQLPKDRFSAERLKGVDSTLKIQPAKLEDSAVYLCASSPPQGGASGYNEQFFGPGTRLTVL.